This T cell receptor (beta chain) was captured in a study of T cells in Graves' hyperthyroidism and ophthalmopathy. Study summary: Peripheral blood specimens were obtained at initial diagnosis, prior to any treatment. General observations from the study: Ophthalmopathy and stable hyperthyroidism were told apart by a 13 V-J model. Blood samples included most of the expanded thyroid clonotypes exceeding 0.001.

Trimming removed 4 bases at V and 1 base at J, with 17 bases between. Germline V lookup: CDR1 LNHDA, CDR2 SQIVND (reference sequence). The CDR3 spans 17 residues. Comment on this clonotype: Its target is unknown.

The source material, RNA transcripts, was used to amplify TCR beta CDR3 regions. An initial round of RT-PCR targeting the TCR CDR3 relied on the HTBI primer set. TCRdb re-called the multiplex PCR reads through MiXCR, storing one row per CDR3 protein. There are fewer than 900,000 distinct CDR3 sequences in the sample; roughly a sixth occur only once, and around 15% lies in the top ten. Sequenced sample: blood. This clonotype was sampled from a woman in her forties or fifties with Graves' hyperthyroidism that later progressed to Graves' ophthalmopathy. The chain joins TRBV19 to TRBJ1-3; D may be TRBD1 (5 bases). For the CDR3, the DNA is TGTGCCAGTAGTACGCTCAGGGACGGTCGGTCTGGAAACACCATATATTTT. Its protein product is CASSTLRDGRSGNTIYF.